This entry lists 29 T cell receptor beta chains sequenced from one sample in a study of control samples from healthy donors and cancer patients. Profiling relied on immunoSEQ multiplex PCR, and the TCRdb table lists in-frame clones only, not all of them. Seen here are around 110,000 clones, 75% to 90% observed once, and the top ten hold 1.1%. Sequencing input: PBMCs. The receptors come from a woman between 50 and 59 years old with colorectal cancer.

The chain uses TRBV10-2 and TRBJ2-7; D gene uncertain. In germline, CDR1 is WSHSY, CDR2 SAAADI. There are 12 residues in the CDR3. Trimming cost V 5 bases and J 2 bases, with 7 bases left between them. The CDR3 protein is CASSKGTYEQYF. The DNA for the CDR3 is TGCGCCAGCAGTAAGGGAACCTACGAGCAGTACTTC.

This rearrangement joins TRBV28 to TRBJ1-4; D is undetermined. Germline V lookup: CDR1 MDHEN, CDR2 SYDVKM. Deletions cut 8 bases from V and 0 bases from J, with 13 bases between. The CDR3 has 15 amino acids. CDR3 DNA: TGTGCCAGCGCGATCGCAGCGGCAACTAATGAAAAACTGTTTTTT. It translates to CASAIAAATNEKLFF.

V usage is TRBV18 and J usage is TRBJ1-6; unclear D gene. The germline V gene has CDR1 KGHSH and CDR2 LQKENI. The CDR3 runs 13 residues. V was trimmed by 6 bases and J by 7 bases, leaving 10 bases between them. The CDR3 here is CASSTQGNSPLHF. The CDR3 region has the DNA TGTGCCAGCTCTACCCAAGGGAATTCACCCCTCCACTTT.

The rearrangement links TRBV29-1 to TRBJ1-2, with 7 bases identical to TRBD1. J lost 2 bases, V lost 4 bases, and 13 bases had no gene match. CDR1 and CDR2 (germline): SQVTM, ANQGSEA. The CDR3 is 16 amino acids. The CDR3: CSVADNIPGQNYGYTF. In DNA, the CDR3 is TGCAGCGTTGCGGACAATATACCGGGACAGAACTATGGCTACACCTTC.

The CDR3 loop reads CASSRDGPYEQYF. CDR3 in DNA: TGTGCCAGCAGCCGGGACGGTCCCTACGAGCAGTACTTC. V usage is TRBV7-3 and J usage is TRBJ2-7; D may correspond to TRBD1 or TRBD2 (5 bases each). The V gene lost 5 bases and the J gene lost 2 bases, with 10 bases spanning the gap. The CDR3 has 13 amino acids. In germline, CDR1 is SGHTA, CDR2 FQGTGA.

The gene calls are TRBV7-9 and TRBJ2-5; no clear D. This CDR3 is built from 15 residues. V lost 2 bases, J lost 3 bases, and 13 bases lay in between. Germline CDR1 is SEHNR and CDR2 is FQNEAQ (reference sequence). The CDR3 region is CASSLTISEEETQYF. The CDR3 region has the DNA TGTGCCAGCAGCTTAACGATCAGCGAGGAAGAGACCCAGTACTTC.

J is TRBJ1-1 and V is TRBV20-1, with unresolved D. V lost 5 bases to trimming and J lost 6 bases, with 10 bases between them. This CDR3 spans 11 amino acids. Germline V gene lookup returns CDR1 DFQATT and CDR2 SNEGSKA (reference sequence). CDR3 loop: CSAPRSSEAFF. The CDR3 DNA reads TGCAGTGCTCCCAGGTCGTCTGAAGCTTTCTTT.

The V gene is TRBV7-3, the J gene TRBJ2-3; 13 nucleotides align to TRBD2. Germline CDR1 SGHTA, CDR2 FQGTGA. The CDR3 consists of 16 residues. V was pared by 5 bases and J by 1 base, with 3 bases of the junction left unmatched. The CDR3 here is CASSTGTSGGTDTQYF. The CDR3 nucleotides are TGTGCCAGCAGCACCGGGACTAGCGGGGGCACAGATACGCAGTATTTT.

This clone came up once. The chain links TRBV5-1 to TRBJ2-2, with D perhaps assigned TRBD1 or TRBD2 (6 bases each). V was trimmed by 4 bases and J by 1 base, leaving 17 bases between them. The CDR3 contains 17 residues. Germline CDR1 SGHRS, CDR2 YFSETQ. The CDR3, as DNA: TGCGCCAGCAGCCAGGTCCGGGGGCGCTTGAACACCGGGGAGCTGTTTTTT. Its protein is CASSQVRGRLNTGELFF.

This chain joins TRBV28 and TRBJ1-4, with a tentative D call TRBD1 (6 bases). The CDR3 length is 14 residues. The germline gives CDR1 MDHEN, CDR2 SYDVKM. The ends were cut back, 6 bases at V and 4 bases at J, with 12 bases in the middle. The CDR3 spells CASSRGWGNEKLFF. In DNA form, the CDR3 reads TGTGCCAGCAGCAGGGGTTGGGGTAATGAAAAACTGTTTTTT.

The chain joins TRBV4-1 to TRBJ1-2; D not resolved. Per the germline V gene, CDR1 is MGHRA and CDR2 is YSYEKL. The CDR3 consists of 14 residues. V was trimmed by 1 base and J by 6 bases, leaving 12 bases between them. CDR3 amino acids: CASSQVGSENGYTF. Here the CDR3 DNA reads TGCGCCAGCAGCCAAGTCGGCAGCGAAAATGGCTACACCTTC.

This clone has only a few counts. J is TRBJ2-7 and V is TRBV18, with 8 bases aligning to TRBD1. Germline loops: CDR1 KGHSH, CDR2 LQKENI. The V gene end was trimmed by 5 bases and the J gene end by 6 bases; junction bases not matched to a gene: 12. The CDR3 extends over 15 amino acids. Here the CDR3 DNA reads TGTGCCAGCTCAACGAGGACAGGGTCGCCGAGCGAGCAGTACTTC. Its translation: CASSTRTGSPSEQYF.

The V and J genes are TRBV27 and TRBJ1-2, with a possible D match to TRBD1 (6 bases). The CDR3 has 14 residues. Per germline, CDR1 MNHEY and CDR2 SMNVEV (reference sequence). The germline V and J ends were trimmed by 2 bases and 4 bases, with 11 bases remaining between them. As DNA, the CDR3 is TGTGCCAGCAGTTTAACAGGGACTGGCTATGGCTACACCTTC. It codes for CASSLTGTGYGYTF.

Written as DNA, the CDR3 is TGTGCCAGTAGCGAATCCGGAATCTCTGAAGCTTTCTTT. It encodes CASSESGISEAFF. This rearrangement joins TRBV19 to TRBJ1-1; unclear D gene. The germline gives CDR1 LNHDA, CDR2 SQIVND (reference sequence). The CDR3 contains 13 residues. V was shortened by 6 bases and J by 6 bases, with 14 bases between the two germline ends.

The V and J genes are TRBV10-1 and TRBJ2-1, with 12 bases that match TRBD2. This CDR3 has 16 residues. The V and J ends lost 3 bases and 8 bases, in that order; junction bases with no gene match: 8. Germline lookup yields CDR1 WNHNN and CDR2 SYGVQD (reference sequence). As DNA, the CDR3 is TGCGCCAGCAGTGAATCTTTACTAGCGGGGGGTTATGAGCAGTTCTTC. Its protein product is CASSESLLAGGYEQFF.

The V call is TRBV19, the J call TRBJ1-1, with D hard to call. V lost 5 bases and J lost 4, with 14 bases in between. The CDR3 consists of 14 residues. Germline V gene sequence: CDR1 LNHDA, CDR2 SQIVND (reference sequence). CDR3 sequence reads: CASSPGGLGTEAFF. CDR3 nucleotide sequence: TGTGCCAGTAGTCCCGGCGGGTTGGGCACTGAAGCTTTCTTT.

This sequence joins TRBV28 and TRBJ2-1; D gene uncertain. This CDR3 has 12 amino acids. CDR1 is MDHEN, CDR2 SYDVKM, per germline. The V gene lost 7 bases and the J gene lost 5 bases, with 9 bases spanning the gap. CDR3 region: CASNQENNEQFF. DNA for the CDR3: TGTGCCAGCAATCAAGAGAACAATGAGCAGTTCTTC.

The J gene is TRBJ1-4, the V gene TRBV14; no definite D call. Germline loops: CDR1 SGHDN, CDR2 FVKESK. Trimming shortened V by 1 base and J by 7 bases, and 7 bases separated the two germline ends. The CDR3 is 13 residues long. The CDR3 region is CASSQGTFEKLFF. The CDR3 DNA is TGTGCCAGCAGCCAAGGAACATTTGAAAAACTGTTTTTT.

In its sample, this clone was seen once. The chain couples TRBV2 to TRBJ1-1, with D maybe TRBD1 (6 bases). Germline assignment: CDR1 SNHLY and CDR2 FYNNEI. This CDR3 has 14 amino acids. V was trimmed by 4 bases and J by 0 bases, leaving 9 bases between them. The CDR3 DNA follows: TGTGCCAGCAGTGCACAGGGTCTGAACACTGAAGCTTTCTTT. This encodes CASSAQGLNTEAFF.

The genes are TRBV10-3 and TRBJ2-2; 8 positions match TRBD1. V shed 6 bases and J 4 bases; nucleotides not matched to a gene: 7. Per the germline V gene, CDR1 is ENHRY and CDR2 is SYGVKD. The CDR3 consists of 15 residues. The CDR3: CAISQQGDGTGELFF. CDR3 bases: TGTGCCATCAGCCAACAGGGGGACGGCACCGGGGAGCTGTTTTTT.

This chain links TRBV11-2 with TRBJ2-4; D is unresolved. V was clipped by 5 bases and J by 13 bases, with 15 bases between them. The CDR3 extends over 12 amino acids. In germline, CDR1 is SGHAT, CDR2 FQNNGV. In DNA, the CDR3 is TGTGCCAGCAGCCTCGGAACGAGCCCCCAGTACTTC. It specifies CASSLGTSPQYF.

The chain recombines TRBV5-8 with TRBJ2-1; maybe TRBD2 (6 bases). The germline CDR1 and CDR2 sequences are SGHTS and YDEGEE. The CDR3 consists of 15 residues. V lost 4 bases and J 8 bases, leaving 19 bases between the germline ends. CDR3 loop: CASSLRGGWVDEQFF. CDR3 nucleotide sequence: TGTGCCAGCAGCCTTCGTGGAGGGTGGGTTGATGAGCAGTTCTTC. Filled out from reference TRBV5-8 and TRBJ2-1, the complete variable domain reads EAGVTQSPTHLIKTRGQQATLRCSPISGHTSVYWYQQALGLGLQFLLWYDEGEERNRGNFPPRFSGRQFPNYSSELNVNALELEDSALYLCASSLRGGWVDEQFFGPGTRLTVL.

CDR3 nucleotide sequence: TGTGCCAGCAGCGTAGCTGAGACAGGATATGAAGCTTTCTTT. This codes for CASSVAETGYEAFF. This chain links TRBV9 with TRBJ1-1; tentative D call: TRBD1 (6 bases). The CDR3 length is 14 residues. The germline V and J ends were trimmed by 0 bases and 7 bases, with 13 bases remaining between them. Germline CDR1 is SGDLS and CDR2 is YYNGEE.

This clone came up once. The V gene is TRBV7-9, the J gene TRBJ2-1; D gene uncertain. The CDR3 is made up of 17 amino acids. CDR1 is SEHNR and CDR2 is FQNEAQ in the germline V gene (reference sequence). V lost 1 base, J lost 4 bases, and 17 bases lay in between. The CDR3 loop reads CASSLDLGGGPYNEQFF. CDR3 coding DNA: TGTGCCAGCAGCTTAGATCTCGGTGGTGGGCCGTACAATGAGCAGTTCTTC. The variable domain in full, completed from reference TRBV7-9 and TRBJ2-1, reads DTGVSQNPRHKITKRGQNVTFRCDPISEHNRLYWYRQTLGQGPEFLTYFQNEAQLEKSRLLSDRFSAERPKGSFSTLEIQRTEQGDSAMYLCASSLDLGGGPYNEQFFGPGTRLTVL.

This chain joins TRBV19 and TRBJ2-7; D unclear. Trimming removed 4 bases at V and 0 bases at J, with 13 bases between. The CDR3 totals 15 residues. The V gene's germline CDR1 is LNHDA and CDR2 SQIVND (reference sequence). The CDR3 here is CASSKDGSGSYEQYF. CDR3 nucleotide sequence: TGTGCCAGTAGTAAGGACGGGTCGGGCTCCTACGAGCAGTACTTC.

The CDR3 reads CASSPLGIASYGYTF. The CDR3 DNA is TGTGCCAGCAGCCCCTTGGGGATTGCCTCCTATGGCTACACCTTC. The chain combines TRBV3-1 (or the pseudogene TRBV3-2) with TRBJ1-2; D is uncertain. The CDR3 loop spans 15 amino acids. V dropped 4 bases and J dropped 4 bases, with 16 bases sitting between them. Germline values: CDR1 LGHDT, CDR2 YNNKEL (reference sequence).

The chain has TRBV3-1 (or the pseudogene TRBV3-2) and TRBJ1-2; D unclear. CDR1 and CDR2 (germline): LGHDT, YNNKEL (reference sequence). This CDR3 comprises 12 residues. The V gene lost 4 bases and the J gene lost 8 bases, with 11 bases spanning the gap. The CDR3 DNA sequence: TGTGCCAGCAGCCTGCGAGGGAAAGGCTACACCTTC. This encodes CASSLRGKGYTF.

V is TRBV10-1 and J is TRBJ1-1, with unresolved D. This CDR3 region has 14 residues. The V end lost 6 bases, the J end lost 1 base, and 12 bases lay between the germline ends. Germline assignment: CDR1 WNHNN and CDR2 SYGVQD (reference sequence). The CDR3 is CASSPSPGNTEAFF. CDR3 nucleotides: TGCGCCAGCAGCCCCAGCCCTGGGAACACTGAAGCTTTCTTT.

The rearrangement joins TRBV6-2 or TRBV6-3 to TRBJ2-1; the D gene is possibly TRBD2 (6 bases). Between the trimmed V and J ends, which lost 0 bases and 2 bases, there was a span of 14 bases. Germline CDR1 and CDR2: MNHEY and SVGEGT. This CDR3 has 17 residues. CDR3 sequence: CASSYSYPGGTYNEQFF. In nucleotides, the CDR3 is TGTGCCAGCAGTTACTCCTACCCCGGCGGGACCTACAATGAGCAGTTCTTC.